Listed below are T cell receptor beta chains from one sample, sequenced in a study of beta chain features in type 1 diabetes. Assay used: immunoSEQ multiplex PCR; TCRdb lists only in-frame clones, some missing. The top ten clones hold 0.55% to 0.75% of a sample with about 140,000 clones, about 9.1% of them seen once. The specimen was central memory CD4+ T cells from blood. The receptors originated from a woman aged 40 to 49 in good health. Each CDR3 is given with its conserved first and last residue. The D gene is left open where the match is weak. Clone size is given for some rows only: seen once, a few or many times, or a class if the clone is expanded.

size	V	D	J	CDR3	DNA
many	TRBV28	TRBD2	TRBJ2-5	CASTSGGYQETQYF	TGTGCCAGCACTAGCGGGGGATACCAAGAGACCCAGTACTTC
-	TRBV14	-	TRBJ1-6	CASSPRWGDNNSPLHF	TGTGCCAGCAGCCCCCGATGGGGAGATAATAATTCACCCCTCCACTTT
few	TRBV5-6	-	TRBJ2-3	CASSFDRSDTQYF	TGTGCCAGCAGCTTCGACAGAAGCGATACGCAGTATTTT
few	TRBV5-4	TRBD1	TRBJ2-3	CASSRGSQGDTQYF	TGTGCCAGCAGTCGCGGCTCACAGGGGGATACGCAGTATTTT
few	TRBV2	TRBD2	TRBJ2-3	CASSMTATSGGDTQYF	TGTGCCAGCTCCATGACGGCCACTAGCGGGGGGGATACGCAGTATTTT
-	TRBV5-1	TRBD1	TRBJ1-5	CASSPSGTVNQPQHF	TGCGCCAGCAGCCCCTCCGGGACAGTTAATCAGCCCCAGCATTTT
few	TRBV15	TRBD2	TRBJ2-5	CATSRSGLAGQRGETQYF	TGTGCCACCAGCAGATCGGGACTAGCGGGGCAAAGGGGAGAGACCCAGTACTTC
few	TRBV29-1	TRBD1	TRBJ2-7	CSVERDRGSYEQYF	TGCAGCGTTGAAAGGGACAGGGGATCCTACGAGCAGTACTTC
few	TRBV2	TRBD1	TRBJ2-5	CASSETGQGQTQYF	TGTGCCAGCAGTGAAACGGGACAGGGGCAGACCCAGTACTTC
-	TRBV5-5	-	TRBJ2-2	CASSLGVQSGELFF	TGTGCCAGCAGCTTGGGTGTCCAATCCGGGGAGCTGTTTTTT
-	TRBV7-9	-	TRBJ2-1	CASSLYIVAEQFF	TGTGCCAGCAGCTTATATATAGTAGCTGAGCAGTTCTTC
-	TRBV11-3	-	TRBJ2-7	CASSLDHGGEQYF	TGTGCCAGCAGCTTAGATCACGGTGGCGAGCAGTACTTC
few	TRBV7-9	TRBD2	TRBJ2-1	CASSRGGGASYNEQFF	TGTGCCAGCAGCCGGGGCGGGGGAGCTTCCTACAATGAGCAGTTCTTC
many	TRBV7-2	TRBD2	TRBJ2-3	CASSLTSGTDTQYF	TGTGCCAGCAGCTTGACTAGCGGCACAGATACGCAGTATTTT
few	TRBV2	-	TRBJ1-4	CASHRSATNEKLFF	TGTGCCAGCCATAGATCCGCAACTAATGAAAAACTGTTTTTT